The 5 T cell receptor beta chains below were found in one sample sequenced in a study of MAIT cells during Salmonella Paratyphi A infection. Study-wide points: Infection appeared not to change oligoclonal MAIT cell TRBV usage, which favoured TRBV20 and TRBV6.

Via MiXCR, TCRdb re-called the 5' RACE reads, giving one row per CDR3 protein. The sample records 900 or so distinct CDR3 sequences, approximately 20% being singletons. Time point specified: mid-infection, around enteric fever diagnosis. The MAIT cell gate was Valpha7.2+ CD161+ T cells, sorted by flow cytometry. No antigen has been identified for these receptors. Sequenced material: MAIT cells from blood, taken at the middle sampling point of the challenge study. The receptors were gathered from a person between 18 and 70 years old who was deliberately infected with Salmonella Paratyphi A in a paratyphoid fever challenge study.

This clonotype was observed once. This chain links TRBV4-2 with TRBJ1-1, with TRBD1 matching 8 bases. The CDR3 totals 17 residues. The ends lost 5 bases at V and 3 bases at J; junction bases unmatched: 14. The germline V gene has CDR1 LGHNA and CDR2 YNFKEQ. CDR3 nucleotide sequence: TGTGCCAGCAGCTACCAAACAACCCAGGGGGCTGACACTGAAGCTTTCTTT. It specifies CASSYQTTQGADTEAFF.

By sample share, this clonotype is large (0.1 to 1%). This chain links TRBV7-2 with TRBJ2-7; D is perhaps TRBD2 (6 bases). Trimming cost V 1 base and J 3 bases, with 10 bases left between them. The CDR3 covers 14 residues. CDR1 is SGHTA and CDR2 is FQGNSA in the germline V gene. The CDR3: CASSLGGGFYEQYF. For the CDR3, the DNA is TGTGCCAGCAGCTTAGGCGGAGGGTTCTACGAGCAGTACTTC.

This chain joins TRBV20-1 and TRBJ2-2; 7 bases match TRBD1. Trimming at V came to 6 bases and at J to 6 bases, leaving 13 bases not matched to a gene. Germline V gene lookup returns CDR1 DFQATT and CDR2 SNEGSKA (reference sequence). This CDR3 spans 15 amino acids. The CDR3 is CSASSQYRGPGELFF. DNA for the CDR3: TGCAGTGCCAGCAGCCAATACAGGGGCCCCGGGGAGCTGTTTTTT.

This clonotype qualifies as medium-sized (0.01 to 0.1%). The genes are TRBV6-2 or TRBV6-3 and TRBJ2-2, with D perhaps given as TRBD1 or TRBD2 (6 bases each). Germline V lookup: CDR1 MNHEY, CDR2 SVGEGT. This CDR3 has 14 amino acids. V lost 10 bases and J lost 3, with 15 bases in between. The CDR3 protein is CATSTGADTGELFF. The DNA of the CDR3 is TGTGCCACCAGCACGGGGGCAGACACCGGGGAGCTGTTTTTT.

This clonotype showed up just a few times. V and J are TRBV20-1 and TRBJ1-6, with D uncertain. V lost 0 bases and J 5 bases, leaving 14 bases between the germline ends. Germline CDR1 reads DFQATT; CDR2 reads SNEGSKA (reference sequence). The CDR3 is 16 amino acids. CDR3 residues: CSARDSLQEHNSPLHF. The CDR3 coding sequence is TGCAGTGCTAGAGATTCTCTACAAGAGCATAATTCACCCCTCCACTTT.